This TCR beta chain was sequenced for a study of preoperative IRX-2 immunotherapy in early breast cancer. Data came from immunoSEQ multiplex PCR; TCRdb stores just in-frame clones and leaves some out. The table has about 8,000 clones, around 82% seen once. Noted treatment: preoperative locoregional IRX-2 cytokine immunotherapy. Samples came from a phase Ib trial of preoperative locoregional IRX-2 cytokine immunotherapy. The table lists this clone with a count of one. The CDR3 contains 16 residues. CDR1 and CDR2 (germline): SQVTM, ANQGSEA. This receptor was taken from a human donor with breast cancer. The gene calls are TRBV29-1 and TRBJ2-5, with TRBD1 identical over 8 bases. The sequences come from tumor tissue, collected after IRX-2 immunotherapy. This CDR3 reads CRPMGPRDRSQETQYF. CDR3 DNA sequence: TGCAGACCAATGGGCCCCAGGGACAGGAGCCAAGAGACCCAGTACTTC. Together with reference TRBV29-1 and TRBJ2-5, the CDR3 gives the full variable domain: SAVISQKPSRDICQRGTSLTIQCQVDSQVTMMFWYRQQPGQSLTLIATANQGSEATYESGFVIDKFPISRPNLTFSTLTVSNMSPEDSSIYLCRPMGPRDRSQETQYFGPGTRLLVL.